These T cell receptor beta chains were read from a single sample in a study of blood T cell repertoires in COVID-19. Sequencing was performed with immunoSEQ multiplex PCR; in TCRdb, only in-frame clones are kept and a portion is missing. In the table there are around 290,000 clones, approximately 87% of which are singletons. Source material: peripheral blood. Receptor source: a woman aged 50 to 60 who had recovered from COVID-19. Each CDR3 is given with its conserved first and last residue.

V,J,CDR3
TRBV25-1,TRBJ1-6,CASSLGLLDNSPLHF
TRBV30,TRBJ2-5,CAWGVGWQGARSETQYF
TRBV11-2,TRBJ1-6,CASTQVGTGSLSPLHF
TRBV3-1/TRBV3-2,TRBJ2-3,CASSQGGGTSEYF
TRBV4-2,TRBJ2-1,CASSQGRGRDEQFF
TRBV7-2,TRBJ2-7,CASSLKVAGLASSYEQYF
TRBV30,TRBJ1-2,CAWQPSNTGGYTF
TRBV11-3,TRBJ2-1,CASSLTSAYNEQFF
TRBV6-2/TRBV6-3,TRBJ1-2,CASSQGANYGYTF
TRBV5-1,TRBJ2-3,CASSGHSGGASTDTQYF
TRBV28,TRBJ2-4,CASTGAIAKNIQYF
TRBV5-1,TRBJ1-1,CASSEDRKTEAFF
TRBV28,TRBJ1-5,CASGRGLYSNQPQHF
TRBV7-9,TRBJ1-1,CASSFGGLTEAFF
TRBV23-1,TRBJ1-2,CASPKQGCNDYGYTF
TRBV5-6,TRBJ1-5,CASSLGHANQPQHF
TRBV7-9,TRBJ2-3,CASTWTDTDTQYF
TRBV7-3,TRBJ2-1,CASSLTQDYNEQFF
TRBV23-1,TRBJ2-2,CASSRANTGELFF